This T cell receptor beta chain was obtained from a study of identical twins' blood T cells. Trimming removed 1 base from V and 0 bases from J, with 9 bases in between. CDR1 is SEHNR, CDR2 FQNEAQ, per germline (reference sequence). The CDR3 loop spans 15 amino acids. TCRdb recomputed calls from the 5' RACE reads with MiXCR, one row per CDR3 protein. The table lists 350,000 to 400,000 distinct CDR3 sequences, over 25% of them singletons, with 5.5% to 7% in the top ten. This clonotype was counted between two and nine times. Input material: PBMCs. This TCR was sampled from a woman between 18 and 50 years old in good health. The V call is TRBV7-9, the J call TRBJ1-1, with TRBD1 as a possible D gene (5 bases). In DNA, the CDR3 is TGTGCCAGCAGCTTAGAAAGACAGCTGAACACTGAAGCTTTCTTT. Translated, it gives CASSLERQLNTEAFF.